This is a list of T cell receptor beta chains from one sample in a study of shared clonotypes between healthy human individuals. Profiling relied on immunoSEQ multiplex PCR, and the TCRdb table lists in-frame clones only, not all of them. The table includes over 400,000 clones, roughly 95% detected once. The sequenced sample was naive CD4+ T cells sorted from blood. These receptors came from a woman in her twenties or thirties in good health. Each CDR3 is given with its conserved first and last residue. The order of the fields is clone size, CDR3 length, V gene, J gene, D gene, CDR3 protein, CDR3 DNA. D genes are given only for firm matches. Rows may omit the clone size; those that give it use once, few, many or a size class.

NA	14	TRBV28	TRBJ1-2	NA	CASTLQGGNYGYTF	TGTGCCAGCACCCTACAGGGTGGTAACTATGGCTACACCTTC
NA	13	TRBV2	TRBJ2-1	TRBD2	CASIRTSPAEQFF	TGTGCCAGCATCAGGACTAGTCCCGCTGAGCAGTTCTTC
once	14	TRBV9	TRBJ1-6	NA	CASSVGTSHSPLHF	TGTGCCAGCAGCGTAGGGACGAGTCATTCACCCCTCCACTTT
NA	16	TRBV28	TRBJ1-4	NA	CASSSPARGIMEKLFF	TGTGCCAGCAGTTCCCCCGCCCGGGGTATAATGGAAAAACTGTTTTTT
few	12	TRBV7-9	TRBJ2-7	NA	CASSPTGHEQYF	TGTGCCAGCAGCCCGACGGGTCACGAGCAGTACTTC
NA	13	TRBV9	TRBJ1-3	NA	CASSPGPGNTIYF	TGTGCCAGCAGCCCAGGGCCCGGAAACACCATATATTTT
NA	16	TRBV5-4	TRBJ2-6	NA	CASSLGASSGANVLTF	TGTGCCAGCAGCTTGGGGGCAAGCTCTGGGGCCAACGTCCTGACTTTC
NA	16	TRBV18	TRBJ1-1	NA	CASSPRSVHDSHEAFF	TGTGCCAGCTCACCACGCTCAGTACATGACAGCCATGAAGCTTTCTTT
NA	15	TRBV6-1	TRBJ1-4	TRBD1	CASIIGQGYNEKLFF	TGTGCCAGCATTATCGGACAGGGGTATAATGAAAAACTGTTTTTT
NA	8	TRBV12-2	TRBJ2-5	NA	CASRLQYF	TGTGCAAGTCGGCTCCAGTACTTC
NA	15	TRBV12-5	TRBJ2-1	TRBD1	CASGDGQGLYNEQFF	TGTGCTAGTGGGGACGGACAGGGACTCTACAATGAGCAGTTCTTC
NA	11	TRBV20-1	TRBJ2-7	NA	CSAPQVYEQYF	TGCAGTGCTCCCCAGGTCTACGAGCAGTACTTC
NA	15	TRBV5-1	TRBJ2-7	TRBD1	CASSLAGTGLYEQYF	TGCGCCAGCAGCTTGGCAGGGACAGGGTTATACGAGCAGTACTTC
NA	14	TRBV5-4	TRBJ1-2	NA	CASSSTATNYGYTF	TGTGCCAGCAGCTCGACGGCCACTAACTATGGCTACACCTTC
NA	15	TRBV28	TRBJ2-7	TRBD1	CASSLQGLSSYEQYF	TGTGCCAGCAGCCTACAGGGGCTAAGCTCCTACGAGCAGTACTTC
NA	15	TRBV2	TRBJ2-5	TRBD2	CASSGLAGGLETQYF	TGTGCCAGCAGTGGGCTAGCGGGAGGGTTGGAGACCCAGTACTTC
NA	14	TRBV2	TRBJ2-7	NA	CASSEAWSSYEQYF	TGTGCCAGCAGTGAAGCCTGGAGCTCCTACGAGCAGTACTTC
NA	16	TRBV11-1	TRBJ2-7	TRBD2	CASSFPRGTSAYEQYF	TGTGCCAGCAGCTTCCCGCGAGGGACTAGCGCCTACGAGCAGTACTTC
few	14	TRBV5-1	TRBJ1-5	NA	CASSLGQPNQPQHF	TGCGCCAGCAGCTTGGGGCAACCCAATCAGCCCCAGCATTTT
NA	16	TRBV18	TRBJ1-1	TRBD1	CASSPITRGVNTEAFF	TGTGCCAGCTCACCGATAACCAGGGGGGTAAACACTGAAGCTTTCTTT
NA	17	TRBV5-1	TRBJ2-1	NA	CASSLGGKAGSYNEQFF	TGCGCCAGCAGCCTGGGGGGCAAGGCGGGCTCCTACAATGAGCAGTTCTTC
NA	14	TRBV25-1	TRBJ1-2	NA	CASSSRTTFNGYTF	TGTGCCAGCAGTTCTCGGACCACCTTTAATGGCTACACCTTC
NA	15	TRBV5-6	TRBJ1-1	NA	CASSLELRGKTEAFF	TGTGCCAGCAGCTTGGAACTAAGGGGTAAAACTGAAGCTTTCTTT
NA	14	TRBV9	TRBJ2-1	NA	CASSVVLVGGEQFF	TGTGCCAGCAGCGTAGTTCTAGTAGGGGGTGAGCAGTTCTTC
NA	13	TRBV28	TRBJ2-4	NA	CASSLPVEYIQYF	TGTGCCAGCAGTTTACCTGTGGAATACATTCAGTACTTC
NA	18	TRBV7-8	TRBJ1-4	TRBD1	CASGKGGGDRGPNEKLFF	TGTGCCAGCGGTAAAGGGGGGGGAGACAGGGGTCCTAATGAAAAACTGTTTTTT
once	17	TRBV13	TRBJ1-3	TRBD1	CASSLDRGHRAGNTIYF	TGTGCCAGCAGCCTGGACAGGGGCCACAGGGCTGGAAACACCATATATTTT
NA	15	TRBV11-3	TRBJ2-1	NA	CASSFGGRSYNEQFF	TGTGCCAGCAGCTTCGGCGGCCGCTCCTACAATGAGCAGTTCTTC
NA	14	TRBV7-9	TRBJ2-5	TRBD1	CASSPGTGIETQYF	TGTGCCAGCAGCCCCGGGACAGGGATCGAGACCCAGTACTTC
NA	13	TRBV28	TRBJ1-5	NA	CASSLLYRQPQHF	TGTGCCAGCAGTTTGCTTTATCGTCAGCCCCAGCATTTT
NA	15	TRBV7-9	TRBJ2-7	NA	CASSLGRRGGYEQYF	TGTGCCAGCAGCTTGGGGAGAAGGGGAGGCTACGAGCAGTACTTC
NA	12	TRBV6-5	TRBJ1-1	TRBD1	CASSRRDRIAFF	TGTGCCAGCAGTCGCCGGGACAGGATTGCTTTCTTT
NA	13	TRBV19	TRBJ1-2	NA	CASSFSGPYGYTF	TGTGCCAGTTCCTTTTCAGGGCCCTATGGCTACACCTTC
NA	13	TRBV2	TRBJ1-1	NA	CASRASEATEAFF	TGTGCCAGCAGGGCCTCGGAGGCGACTGAAGCTTTCTTT
NA	15	TRBV2	TRBJ2-5	NA	CASTAHDGGIETQYF	TGTGCCAGCACCGCCCATGATGGGGGTATCGAGACCCAGTACTTC
NA	14	TRBV5-1	TRBJ2-2	NA	CASSSLVPTGELFF	TGCGCCAGCAGCTCACTAGTTCCCACCGGGGAGCTGTTTTTT
NA	14	TRBV2	TRBJ1-2	TRBD1	CASSDPDRASGYTF	TGTGCCAGCAGTGACCCGGACAGGGCCAGTGGCTACACCTTC
NA	13	TRBV30	TRBJ2-7	NA	CAWSVQADYEQYF	TGTGCCTGGAGTGTACAGGCGGACTACGAGCAGTACTTC
NA	15	TRBV28	TRBJ2-4	NA	CASSLGGKAKNIQYF	TGTGCCAGCAGTTTAGGGGGGAAGGCCAAAAACATTCAGTACTTC
NA	16	TRBV5-1	TRBJ2-7	TRBD2	CASSLAPSGFTYEQYF	TGCGCCAGCAGCTTGGCACCTAGCGGGTTTACCTACGAGCAGTACTTC
NA	13	TRBV6-5	TRBJ2-5	TRBD1	CASSWDRGETQYF	TGTGCCAGCAGTTGGGACAGGGGAGAGACCCAGTACTTC
NA	14	TRBV27	TRBJ1-1	NA	CASSLLGGAPEAFF	TGTGCCAGCAGTTTATTAGGGGGAGCCCCTGAAGCTTTCTTT
NA	16	TRBV11-2	TRBJ2-1	NA	CASSSGGTISYNEQFF	TGTGCCAGCAGCTCTGGAGGGACGATCTCCTACAATGAGCAGTTCTTC
NA	14	TRBV11-1	TRBJ1-4	NA	CASSQGTTNEKLFF	TGTGCCAGCAGTCAGGGGACAACTAATGAAAAACTGTTTTTT
NA	13	TRBV5-6	TRBJ1-5	NA	CASSSREDQPQHF	TGTGCCAGCAGCTCCCGCGAGGATCAGCCCCAGCATTTT
NA	15	TRBV7-2	TRBJ2-7	NA	CASSATGTPSYEQYF	TGTGCCAGCAGCGCAACCGGGACACCTTCCTACGAGCAGTACTTC
NA	17	TRBV28	TRBJ2-3	TRBD1	CASSPLRDRGFSDTQYF	TGTGCCAGCAGTCCTCTCCGGGACAGGGGTTTTTCAGATACGCAGTATTTT
NA	19	TRBV11-2	TRBJ2-6	TRBD1	CASIPRGQGLLGGANVLTF	TGTGCCAGCATCCCTAGGGGACAGGGCCTATTAGGTGGGGCCAACGTCCTGACTTTC
NA	12	TRBV5-4	TRBJ1-1	NA	CASSSNRVEAFF	TGTGCCAGCAGCTCCAACAGGGTTGAAGCTTTCTTT
NA	22	TRBV4-1	TRBJ1-4	TRBD1	CASSPVEVGQGGWRTTNEKLFF	TGCGCCAGCAGCCCAGTCGAGGTTGGACAGGGAGGGTGGAGGACAACTAATGAAAAACTGTTTTTT
NA	14	TRBV19	TRBJ2-3	TRBD2	CASGTSGTTDTQYF	TGTGCCAGTGGAACTAGCGGGACCACAGATACGCAGTATTTT
NA	13	TRBV19	TRBJ2-7	TRBD1	CASRRGPSYEQYF	TGTGCCAGTAGAAGGGGGCCGTCCTACGAGCAGTACTTC
NA	14	TRBV6-1	TRBJ2-1	NA	CASSQTGKYNEQFF	TGTGCCAGCAGTCAAACAGGGAAATACAATGAGCAGTTCTTC
NA	16	TRBV27	TRBJ2-2	NA	CASSLSIWANTGELFF	TGTGCCAGCAGTTTATCGATATGGGCGAACACCGGGGAGCTGTTTTTT
NA	12	TRBV19	TRBJ2-5	NA	CASNALGETQYF	TGTGCCAGTAATGCGCTCGGGGAGACCCAGTACTTC
NA	13	TRBV7-8	TRBJ2-5	NA	CASSRRQQETQYF	TGTGCCAGCAGCCGTCGACAGCAAGAGACCCAGTACTTC
NA	15	TRBV5-1	TRBJ2-7	TRBD2	CASSQTSGGTYEQYF	TGCGCCAGCAGCCAGACTAGCGGAGGTACCTACGAGCAGTACTTC
NA	16	TRBV7-6	TRBJ2-1	TRBD2	CASQLAVAGGDNEQFF	TGTGCCAGCCAACTTGCCGTCGCGGGAGGGGACAATGAGCAGTTCTTC
NA	16	TRBV7-9	TRBJ2-7	NA	CASSYSGHATGYEQYF	TGTGCCAGCAGCTACTCGGGACACGCGACGGGTTACGAGCAGTACTTC
NA	14	TRBV30	TRBJ2-1	TRBD2	CAWTSGSFDNEQFF	TGTGCCTGGACTAGCGGGAGTTTTGACAATGAGCAGTTCTTC